Below are 6 T cell receptor beta chains sequenced from a single sample in a study of shared clonotypes between healthy human individuals. Some clones are missing from TCRdb's copy, which holds only in-frame ones; the method was immunoSEQ multiplex PCR. This table has around 500,000 clones, more than 75% appearing once. Sequencing used PBMCs. The origin of the receptors is a woman in her thirties or forties in good health. Some clones in this sample may be carry-over from other donors' samples.

The gene calls are TRBV6-6 and TRBJ1-6; 7 positions match TRBD1. Germline V lookup: CDR1 MNHNY, CDR2 SVGAGI (reference sequence). V shed 6 bases and J 8 bases; nucleotides not matched to a gene: 7. The CDR3 totals 14 residues. This CDR3 is CASRKDRSDSPLHF. For the CDR3, the DNA is TGTGCCAGCAGGAAGGACAGGTCGGATTCACCCCTCCACTTT.

The J gene is TRBJ2-7, the V gene TRBV27; no clear D. This CDR3 is 14 amino acids long. Trimming took 5 bases from V and 4 from J, leaving 15 bases between them. The germline V gene has CDR1 MNHEY and CDR2 SMNVEV (reference sequence). CDR3 residues: CASSPDISGYEQYF. Here the CDR3 DNA reads TGTGCCAGCAGTCCCGACATATCCGGATACGAGCAGTACTTC.

The rearrangement joins TRBV7-6 to TRBJ2-7; 9 nucleotides line up with TRBD2. V was clipped by 2 bases and J by 6 bases; unmatched bases: 8. CDR3 length equals 15 residues. Per the germline V gene, CDR1 is SGHVS and CDR2 is FNYEAQ. The DNA for the CDR3 is TGTGCCAGCAGCTTATGTTCTAGCGGGATGTGCGAGCAGTACTTC. This gives the protein CASSLCSSGMCEQYF.

V usage is TRBV7-9 and J usage is TRBJ1-3; TRBD1 aligns across 8 bases. Germline-derived CDR1 and CDR2 are SEHNR and FQNEAQ (reference sequence). The J segment lost 8 bases and the V segment lost 5 bases, leaving 5 bases of the junction unmatched. This CDR3 has 13 amino acids. CDR3 sequence reads: CASSTGQGYTIYF. In DNA, the CDR3 is TGTGCCAGCAGCACCGGACAGGGTTACACCATATATTTT.

This clone was observed a single time. J is TRBJ1-4 and V is TRBV5-4, with 10 bases lining up with TRBD1. This CDR3 spans 15 amino acids. Germline loops: CDR1 SGHNT, CDR2 YYREEE (reference sequence). The V segment lost 3 bases and the J segment 6 bases; nucleotides outside the gene matches: 5. The CDR3 DNA reads TGTGCCAGCAGCTCCCGGACAGGGGGAGATGAAAAACTGTTTTTT. The encoded protein is CASSSRTGGDEKLFF. Full variable domain (remainder filled in from reference TRBV5-4 and TRBJ1-4): ETGVTQSPTHLIKTRGQQVTLRCSSQSGHNTVSWYQQALGQGPQFIFQYYREEENGRGNFPPRFSGLQFPNYSSELNVNALELDDSALYLCASSSRTGGDEKLFFGSGTQLSVL.

The chain has TRBV15 and TRBJ2-7, with D perhaps being TRBD1 or TRBD2 (5 bases each). With 1 base removed from V and 0 bases from J, the gap between germline ends came to 19 bases. This CDR3 has 18 amino acids. Germline V gene data show CDR1 as LNHNV and CDR2 as YYDKDF (reference sequence). This CDR3 is CATSRGLRQRKSSYEQYF. The CDR3 DNA follows: TGTGCCACCAGCAGAGGGCTTAGACAGCGGAAGAGCTCCTACGAGCAGTACTTC.